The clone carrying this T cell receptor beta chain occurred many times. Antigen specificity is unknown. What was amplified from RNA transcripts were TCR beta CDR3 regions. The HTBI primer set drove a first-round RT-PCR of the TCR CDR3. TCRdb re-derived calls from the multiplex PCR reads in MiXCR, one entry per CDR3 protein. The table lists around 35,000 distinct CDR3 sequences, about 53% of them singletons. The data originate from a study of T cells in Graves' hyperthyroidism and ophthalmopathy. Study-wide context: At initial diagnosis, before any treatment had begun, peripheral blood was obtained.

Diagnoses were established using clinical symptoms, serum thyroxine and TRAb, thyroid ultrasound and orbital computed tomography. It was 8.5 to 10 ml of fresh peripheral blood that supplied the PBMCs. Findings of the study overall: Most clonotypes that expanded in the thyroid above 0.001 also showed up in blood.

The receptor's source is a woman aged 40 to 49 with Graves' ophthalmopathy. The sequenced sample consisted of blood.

The CDR3 DNA is TGCGCCAGCAGCGCGAGGACTAATTACTACGAGCAGTACTTC. Protein product: CASSARTNYYEQYF. The chain uses TRBV5-1 and TRBJ2-7, with D possibly matching TRBD2 (6 bases). This CDR3 comprises 14 residues. V was pared by 4 bases and J by 3 bases, with 14 bases between. Germline V gene data show CDR1 as SGHRS and CDR2 as YFSETQ. Full variable domain (rest looked up from reference TRBV5-1 and TRBJ2-7): KAGVTQTPRYLIKTRGQQVTLSCSPISGHRSVSWYQQTPGQGLQFLFEYFSETQRNKGNFPGRFSGRQFSNSRSEMNVSTLELGDSALYLCASSARTNYYEQYFGPGTRLTVT.